Following are 27 T cell receptor beta chains from one sample sequenced in a study of control samples from healthy donors and cancer patients. The table came from immunoSEQ multiplex PCR; TCRdb's copy has only in-frame clones and leaves some out. The sample shows approximately 140,000 clones, roughly 92% of them seen only once. Sequenced sample: blood. Receptors were obtained from a man between 25 and 39 years old in good health.

The V and J genes are TRBV7-9 and TRBJ2-3; tentative D call: TRBD1 (5 bases). In germline, CDR1 is SEHNR, CDR2 FQNEAQ (reference sequence). The germline V and J ends were trimmed by 2 bases and 6 bases, with 15 bases remaining between them. The CDR3 is made up of 15 amino acids. The CDR3 DNA sequence: TGTGCCAGCAGCTTAATCCAGGGTCCAGGGGATACGCAGTATTTT. This encodes CASSLIQGPGDTQYF.

V usage is TRBV19 and J usage is TRBJ2-2; 8 bases match TRBD2. The CDR3 is 15 residues long. The germline CDR1 and CDR2 sequences are LNHDA and SQIVND (reference sequence). V lost 1 base to trimming and J lost 7 bases; unmatched junction nucleotides: 5. CDR3 DNA: TGTGCCAGTAGTATAGTCGGGAGGGCTGGCGGGGAGCTGTTTTTT. Translation gives CASSIVGRAGGELFF.

V and J are TRBV5-1 and TRBJ2-2; 9 positions agree with TRBD2. V was pared by 1 base and J by 8 bases, with 9 bases of the junction left unmatched. There are 16 residues in the CDR3. Germline V lookup: CDR1 SGHRS, CDR2 YFSETQ. The CDR3 is CASSLTPAGGTGELFF. Written as DNA, the CDR3 is TGCGCCAGCAGCTTGACCCCAGCGGGAGGAACAGGGGAGCTGTTTTTT.

This chain links TRBV28 with TRBJ2-1; D not resolved. The CDR3 has 15 residues. Germline CDR1 is MDHEN and CDR2 is SYDVKM. V shed 5 bases and J shed 3 bases, with 14 bases lying between them. The CDR3 region has the DNA TGTGCCAGCAGTACGACGCCCCGGAGCTACAATGAGCAGTTCTTC. It translates to CASSTTPRSYNEQFF.

This chain uses TRBV29-1 with TRBJ2-7; D remains unclear. Trimming cost V 3 bases and J 9 bases, with 3 bases left between them. The CDR3 totals 8 residues. Germline CDR1 reads SQVTM; CDR2 reads ANQGSEA. In DNA form, the CDR3 reads TGCAGCGTTGAGGGGCAGTACTTC. Translation: CSVEGQYF.

V usage is TRBV28 and J usage is TRBJ2-2; 9 positions agree with TRBD2. In germline, CDR1 is MDHEN, CDR2 SYDVKM. The CDR3 is made up of 17 amino acids. Losses at the gene ends were 9 bases for V and 5 bases for J; bases not matched to a gene: 16. CDR3 loop: CASRRGGGRARTGELFF. CDR3 nucleotide sequence: TGTGCCAGTCGAAGGGGTGGCGGGAGGGCTCGAACCGGGGAGCTGTTTTTT.

The chain joins TRBV9 to TRBJ2-1, with TRBD2 matching over 7 bases. Germline V lookup: CDR1 SGDLS, CDR2 YYNGEE. The CDR3 length is 17 residues. V lost 0 bases to trimming and J lost 0 bases; unmatched junction nucleotides: 6. CDR3 bases: TGTGCCAGCAGCGTAGCTGGGCGGGGGTTCTCCTACAATGAGCAGTTCTTC. This translates into CASSVAGRGFSYNEQFF. The full variable domain, with the rest looked up from reference TRBV9 and TRBJ2-1, is DSGVTQTPKHLITATGQRVTLRCSPRSGDLSVYWYQQSLDQGLQFLIQYYNGEERAKGNILERFSAQQFPDLHSELNLSSLELGDSALYFCASSVAGRGFSYNEQFFGPGTRLTVL.

The rearrangement uses TRBV7-8 and TRBJ1-1; tentative D call: TRBD1 (6 bases). Germline loops: CDR1 SGHVS, CDR2 FQNEAQ. V was trimmed by 2 bases and J by 3 bases, leaving 13 bases between them. The CDR3 is made up of 15 amino acids. CDR3 coding DNA: TGTGCCAGCAGCTTAATAGGACAGCAATACACTGAAGCTTTCTTT. Its protein product is CASSLIGQQYTEAFF.

This rearrangement joins TRBV4-1 to TRBJ2-5; TRBD1 is a possible D gene (5 bases). V gave up 2 bases and J gave up 4 bases, with 11 bases separating them. There are 14 residues in the CDR3. The germline V gene has CDR1 MGHRA and CDR2 YSYEKL. The CDR3 coding sequence is TGCGCCAGCAGCCAAACCGTGGGGCTAGAGACCCAGTACTTC. It specifies CASSQTVGLETQYF.

The V and J genes are TRBV6-2 or TRBV6-3 and TRBJ2-1, with D unresolved. Germline values: CDR1 MNHEY, CDR2 SVGEGT. The CDR3 is 14 amino acids. V was shortened by 2 bases and J by 4 bases, with 9 bases between the two germline ends. This chain's CDR3 is CASSYTAGYNEQFF. CDR3 DNA sequence: TGTGCCAGCAGTTACACGGCTGGATACAATGAGCAGTTCTTC.

The V gene is TRBV19, the J gene TRBJ1-4; D uncertain. V was trimmed by 10 bases and J by 0 bases, leaving 12 bases between them. The CDR3 runs 14 residues. From germline, CDR1 is LNHDA and CDR2 SQIVND (reference sequence). CDR3 sequence: CATARVATNEKLFF. As DNA, the CDR3 is TGTGCCACGGCGCGGGTGGCAACTAATGAAAAACTGTTTTTT.

In its sample, this clone was seen once. This chain connects TRBV30 to TRBJ1-5; 7 positions match TRBD1. CDR1 and CDR2 from the germline V gene are GTSNPN and SVGIG (reference sequence). The V segment lost 2 bases and the J segment 6 bases; nucleotides outside the gene matches: 7. The CDR3 is 14 amino acids. This CDR3 is CAWSITGDGQPQHF. In nucleotides, the CDR3 is TGTGCCTGGAGTATAACAGGGGATGGTCAGCCCCAGCATTTT.

The chain combines TRBV27 with TRBJ1-6; no clear D gene. V shed 0 bases and J shed 0 bases, with 6 bases lying between them. The CDR3 is made up of 16 amino acids. The germline gives CDR1 MNHEY, CDR2 SMNVEV (reference sequence). The CDR3: CASSLSPSSYNSPLHF. CDR3 DNA sequence: TGTGCCAGCAGTTTATCTCCGAGCTCCTATAATTCACCCCTCCACTTT.

This chain uses TRBV6-2 or TRBV6-3 with TRBJ1-5, with D perhaps TRBD1 (5 bases). The CDR3 is made up of 16 amino acids. V gave up 5 bases and J gave up 6 bases, with 20 bases separating them. Germline-derived CDR1 and CDR2 are MNHEY and SVGEGT. The CDR3 here is CASSRPPSGRSQPQHF. CDR3 sequence (DNA): TGTGCCAGCAGTCGACCTCCTTCAGGGCGAAGTCAGCCCCAGCATTTT.

This chain connects TRBV7-9 to TRBJ2-3, with 8 bases fitting TRBD1. The germline gives CDR1 SEHNR, CDR2 FQNEAQ (reference sequence). Losses at the gene ends were 0 bases for V and 14 bases for J; bases not matched to a gene: 7. CDR3 size: 13 residues. The CDR3 here is CASSLAAGGLSYF. In nucleotides, the CDR3 is TGTGCCAGCAGCTTAGCGGCAGGGGGCCTGTCGTATTTT.

This rearrangement joins TRBV30 to TRBJ2-3; possible D gene TRBD1, 5 bases. The CDR3 totals 13 residues. The germline V gene has CDR1 GTSNPN and CDR2 SVGIG (reference sequence). V was clipped by 0 bases and J by 3 bases, with 7 bases between them. CDR3 residues: CAWSVGVTDTQYF. CDR3 in DNA: TGTGCCTGGAGTGTAGGGGTAACAGATACGCAGTATTTT.

CDR3 loop: CASSMGDSNQPQHF. CDR3 bases: TGTGCCAGTAGTATGGGGGATAGCAATCAGCCCCAGCATTTT. V gene TRBV19 combines with J gene TRBJ1-5; D might be TRBD1 (5 bases). This CDR3 spans 14 amino acids. From germline, CDR1 is LNHDA and CDR2 SQIVND (reference sequence). Trimming left V 3 bases short and J 0 bases short, with 6 bases between. Full variable domain (remainder filled in from reference TRBV19 and TRBJ1-5): DGGITQSPKYLFRKEGQNVTLSCEQNLNHDAMYWYRQDPGQGLRLIYYSQIVNDFQKGDIAEGYSVSREKKESFPLTVTSAQKNPTAFYLCASSMGDSNQPQHFGDGTRLSIL.

Remarks on this clone: This sample includes further DNA sequences coding for the same CDR3. V is TRBV5-4 and J is TRBJ1-2; D perhaps matches TRBD1 (5 bases). Trimming left V 0 bases short and J 2 bases short, with 8 bases between. Per germline, CDR1 SGHNT and CDR2 YYREEE (reference sequence). The CDR3 covers 14 residues. The CDR3 DNA is TGTGCCAGCAGCTTGGTGGGGCGGAACTATGGCTACACCTTC. Translation: CASSLVGRNYGYTF.

The CDR3 here is CASSPASYNEQFF. The CDR3 DNA follows: TGTGCCAGCAGCCCGGCATCATACAATGAGCAGTTCTTC. The chain uses TRBV5-4 and TRBJ2-1, with D unresolved. Germline V gene lookup returns CDR1 SGHNT and CDR2 YYREEE (reference sequence). Between the trimmed V and J ends, which lost 4 bases and 4 bases, there was a span of 9 bases. This CDR3 region has 13 residues.

The chain is built from TRBV18 and TRBJ1-2; D is ambiguous. CDR1 and CDR2 from the germline V gene are KGHSH and LQKENI. The CDR3 has 15 amino acids. Trimming took 3 bases from V and 2 from J, leaving 13 bases between them. The CDR3, as DNA: TGTGCCAGCTCACCCTCAGAAATAGGCAACTATGGCTACACCTTC. This sequence encodes CASSPSEIGNYGYTF.

This chain connects TRBV27 to TRBJ2-5, with 9 bases matching TRBD2. From germline, CDR1 is MNHEY and CDR2 SMNVEV (reference sequence). This CDR3 has 14 residues. Germline trimming cut 3 bases from V and 5 bases from J; bases unmatched to any gene: 4. In nucleotides, the CDR3 is TGTGCCAGCAGTTTCAGCGGGAGGAGGGAGACCCAGTACTTC. This codes for CASSFSGRRETQYF.

The rearrangement links TRBV6-5 to TRBJ1-4; TRBD1 agrees at 7 bases. The CDR3 is 14 residues long. CDR1 is MNHEY and CDR2 is SVGAGI in the germline V gene. V was pared by 6 bases and J by 8 bases, with 9 bases of the junction left unmatched. The CDR3 region has the DNA TGTGCCAGCAGCTTAGGGGGCTCTAGAGAAAAACTGTTTTTT. Its protein is CASSLGGSREKLFF.

This rearrangement joins TRBV19 to TRBJ2-1; 11 bases fit TRBD2. V lost 0 bases, J lost 4 bases, and 2 bases stayed unmatched. The V gene's germline CDR1 is LNHDA and CDR2 SQIVND (reference sequence). The CDR3 length is 16 residues. CDR3 amino acids: CASSIDGTSGYNEQFF. The CDR3 DNA reads as TGTGCCAGTAGTATAGACGGGACTAGCGGATACAATGAGCAGTTCTTC.

The V gene is TRBV5-1, the J gene TRBJ2-1; D is unresolved. Trimming took off 4 bases at V and 0 bases at J, with 14 bases between the two ends. This CDR3 comprises 16 residues. Germline lookup yields CDR1 SGHRS and CDR2 YFSETQ. CDR3 bases: TGCGCCAGCAGCCGCGAATCTTTTTCCTCCTACAATGAGCAGTTCTTC. Translation: CASSRESFSSYNEQFF.

This clone appeared a single time. The CDR3, as DNA: TGCGCCAGCAGCGGACGGACTTGGAGCTCCTACAATGAGCAGTTCTTC. This sequence encodes CASSGRTWSSYNEQFF. The chain combines TRBV5-1 with TRBJ2-1, with D maybe TRBD2 (5 bases). Germline lookup yields CDR1 SGHRS and CDR2 YFSETQ. The CDR3 is made up of 16 amino acids. With 4 bases removed from V and 0 bases from J, the gap between germline ends came to 14 bases.

The rearrangement uses TRBV28 and TRBJ2-1, with TRBD2 identical over 7 bases. From germline, CDR1 is MDHEN and CDR2 SYDVKM. V lost 7 bases, J lost 8 bases, and 17 bases stayed unmatched. This CDR3 has 16 residues. CDR3 protein: CASTPTTGTRGDEQFF. Written as DNA, the CDR3 is TGTGCCAGCACTCCTACTACCGGGACTCGGGGGGATGAGCAGTTCTTC.

The rearrangement links TRBV14 to TRBJ1-1, with TRBD1 identical over 8 bases. V lost 4 bases and J lost 6; bases outside the gene matches: 10. The CDR3 is 15 amino acids. Germline assignment: CDR1 SGHDN and CDR2 FVKESK. The CDR3 DNA reads as TGTGCCAGCAGCCGCCGGACAGGGTTGAGCGCTGAAGCTTTCTTT. The encoded protein is CASSRRTGLSAEAFF.